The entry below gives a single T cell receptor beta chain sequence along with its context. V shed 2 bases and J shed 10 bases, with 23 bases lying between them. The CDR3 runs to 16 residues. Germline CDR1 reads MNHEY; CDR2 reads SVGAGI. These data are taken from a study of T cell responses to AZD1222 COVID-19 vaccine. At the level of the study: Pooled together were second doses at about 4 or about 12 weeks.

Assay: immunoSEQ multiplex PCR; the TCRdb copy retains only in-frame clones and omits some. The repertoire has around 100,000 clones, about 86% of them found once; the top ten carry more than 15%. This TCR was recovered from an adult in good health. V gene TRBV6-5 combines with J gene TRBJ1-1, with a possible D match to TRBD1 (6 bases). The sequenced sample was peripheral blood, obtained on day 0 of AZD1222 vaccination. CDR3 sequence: CASSYSRGQVLSPAFF. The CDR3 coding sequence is TGTGCCAGCAGTTACAGCCGGGGGCAAGTCCTTTCTCCAGCTTTCTTT.